One and the same sample provided the 24 T cell receptor beta chains below, sequenced in a study of response to subunit inactivated influenza vaccine. TCRdb passed the RT-PCR reads through MiXCR, listing each CDR3 protein once. Of around 790,000 distinct CDR3 sequences in the sample, around 21% are singletons; the top ten hold roughly a tenth. Sequenced material: PBMCs from blood, taken 4 to 6 days after vaccination. Receptors originate from a man between 45 and 60 years old who received an inactivated influenza vaccine.

The V gene is TRBV4-3, the J gene TRBJ2-7; a weak D match, TRBD2 (6 bases). V was cut by 1 base and J by 4 bases, with 23 bases left in between. Germline V gene data show CDR1 as LGHNA and CDR2 as YSLEER. CDR3 length: 18 residues. The CDR3 sequence: CASSQALSGDRNTYEQYF. CDR3 bases: TGCGCCAGCAGCCAAGCTCTATCGGGAGACAGAAACACGTACGAGCAGTACTTC.

V and J are TRBV3-1 and TRBJ1-4, with 9 bases fitting TRBD1. The CDR3 is made up of 14 amino acids. With V trimmed by 6 bases and J by 6 bases, 5 bases remained unmatched. The germline CDR1 and CDR2 sequences are LGHDT and YNNKEL (reference sequence). The CDR3 region is CASSQTGGDEKLFF. In nucleotides, the CDR3 is TGTGCCAGCAGTCAGACAGGGGGAGATGAAAAACTGTTTTTT.

This clonotype was seen a handful of times. This sequence joins TRBV12-3 or TRBV12-4 and TRBJ2-1; D ambiguous. This CDR3 is 15 amino acids long. Trimming pared 3 bases from V and 2 bases from J, leaving 11 bases between. The CDR3, as DNA: TGTGCCAGCAGTTTGGTGACGCTTACCTACAATGAGCAGTTCTTC. Protein product: CASSLVTLTYNEQFF.

The chain couples TRBV10-3 to TRBJ2-5; possibly TRBD1 for D (6 bases). Germline loops: CDR1 ENHRY, CDR2 SYGVKD. The germline V and J ends were trimmed by 6 bases and 3 bases, with 11 bases remaining between them. This CDR3 region has 13 residues. CDR3 nucleotide sequence: TGTGCCATCAGCCCGGGACAAAAAGAGACCCAGTACTTC. It is translated as CAISPGQKETQYF.

This clonotype was seen a few times. The chain has TRBV6-2 or TRBV6-3 and TRBJ2-5; the D is unclear. Germline V CDR1 and CDR2: MNHEY, SVGEGT. Trimming took 2 bases from V and 0 from J, leaving 10 bases between them. This CDR3 spans 15 amino acids. CDR3 DNA sequence: TGTGCCAGCAGTTACCACTACTCGTACCAAGAGACCCAGTACTTC. Its protein is CASSYHYSYQETQYF.

This clonotype has just a few counts. CDR3 nucleotide sequence: TGCGCCAGCAGCTCCGGGACAGCTTTTGGTGCCTATGGCTACACCTTC. Protein product: CASSSGTAFGAYGYTF. The chain recombines TRBV5-1 with TRBJ1-2, with 7 nucleotides matching TRBD1. Trimming took 3 bases from V and 4 from J; bases not matched to a gene: 12. Per germline, CDR1 SGHRS and CDR2 YFSETQ. There are 16 residues in the CDR3. The full variable domain, completed using reference TRBV5-1 and TRBJ1-2, is KAGVTQTPRYLIKTRGQQVTLSCSPISGHRSVSWYQQTPGQGLQFLFEYFSETQRNKGNFPGRFSGRQFSNSRSEMNVSTLELGDSALYLCASSSGTAFGAYGYTFGSGTRLTVV.

The CDR3 is CAISPGDRRTSTDTQYF. The CDR3, as DNA: TGTGCCATCAGTCCGGGGGACAGAAGAACTAGCACAGATACGCAGTATTTT. The rearrangement uses TRBV10-3 and TRBJ2-3, with a tentative D call TRBD1 (7 bases). The V end was cut by 5 bases, the J end by 0 bases, with 18 bases between. CDR1 is ENHRY, CDR2 SYGVKD, per germline. CDR3 size: 17 residues.

The genes are TRBV30 and TRBJ2-7, with 11 bases identical to TRBD1. The CDR3 is 15 residues long. The germline CDR1 and CDR2 sequences are GTSNPN and SVGIG (reference sequence). The V segment lost 3 bases and the J segment 7 bases; nucleotides outside the gene matches: 11. CDR3 nucleotide sequence: TGTGCCTGGAGAGCCGCCGGGACAGGGGGAGTTGAGCAGTACTTC. Its protein product is CAWRAAGTGGVEQYF.

Points on this clonotype: A read error is possible here, since a much larger clone lies one base away. The rearrangement uses TRBV10-3 and TRBJ2-1; no definite D call. The CDR3 is 13 amino acids. V lost 11 bases and J 5 bases, leaving 16 bases between the germline ends. The V gene's germline CDR1 is ENHRY and CDR2 SYGVKD. CDR3 in DNA: TGTGCCCACGGTGGTGTCCTTCACAATGAGCAGTTCTTC. Its protein product is CAHGGVLHNEQFF.

This clonotype was seen many times. CDR3 DNA: TGCAGTGCTAGAGCCTTACTAGCGGAAAGCACAGATACGCAGTATTTT. This encodes CSARALLAESTDTQYF. This chain uses TRBV20-1 with TRBJ2-3, with 8 bases matching TRBD2. V gave up 1 base and J gave up 0 bases; unmatched junction bases: 6. CDR1 is DFQATT, CDR2 SNEGSKA, per germline (reference sequence). This CDR3 region has 16 residues.

The CDR3 protein is CASGVPTSGRTYNEQFF. CDR3 bases: TGTGCCAGCGGCGTACCAACTAGCGGCCGAACCTACAATGAGCAGTTCTTC. This sequence joins TRBV3-1 and TRBJ2-1, with 8 bases that match TRBD2. Germline-derived CDR1 and CDR2 are LGHDT and YNNKEL (reference sequence). CDR3 length: 17 amino acids. Losses at the gene ends were 8 bases for V and 2 bases for J; bases not matched to a gene: 14.

This clonotype was observed a few times. The chain has TRBV12-3 or TRBV12-4 and TRBJ1-6; D is ambiguous. This CDR3 spans 11 amino acids. V lost 3 bases and J lost 9, with 3 bases in between. CDR3 protein: CASSFRSPLHF. CDR3 nucleotide sequence: TGTGCCAGCAGTTTTCGTTCACCCCTCCACTTT.

The genes are TRBV30 and TRBJ1-5; D gene ambiguous. This CDR3 has 14 residues. Germline lookup yields CDR1 GTSNPN and CDR2 SVGIG (reference sequence). V gave up 4 bases and J gave up 0 bases, with 10 bases separating them. CDR3: CAWNDGTSNQPQHF. CDR3 nucleotides: TGTGCCTGGAATGACGGAACTAGCAATCAGCCCCAGCATTTT.

The chain combines TRBV20-1 with TRBJ1-5, with unresolved D. Germline loops: CDR1 DFQATT, CDR2 SNEGSKA (reference sequence). The CDR3 is 15 amino acids. Trimming left V 0 bases short and J 0 bases short, with 9 bases between. This CDR3 reads CSARDPKYSNQPQHF. CDR3 DNA sequence: TGCAGTGCTAGAGATCCCAAGTATAGCAATCAGCCCCAGCATTTT.

This clonotype was detected ten times or more. The rearrangement joins TRBV12-3 or TRBV12-4 to TRBJ2-1; 11 nucleotides line up with TRBD2. Losses at the gene ends were 5 bases for V and 6 bases for J; bases not matched to a gene: 9. This CDR3 has 16 residues. CDR3 sequence (DNA): TGTGCCAGCAGTCTCGACGGACTAGCGGGTGGCAATGAGCAGTTCTTC. Translating it yields CASSLDGLAGGNEQFF.

This clonotype was counted at least ten times. CDR3 residues: CASSFGYGELFF. As DNA, the CDR3 is TGTGCCAGCAGTTTTGGGTACGGGGAGCTGTTTTTT. The chain couples TRBV12-3 or TRBV12-4 to TRBJ2-2; D unresolved. The CDR3 extends over 12 amino acids. Trimming stripped 3 bases from V and 7 bases from J, with 6 bases between.

The gene calls are TRBV7-2 and TRBJ2-7; 7 positions match TRBD2. J lost 5 bases, V lost 1 base, and 11 bases had no gene match. The V gene's germline CDR1 is SGHTA and CDR2 FQGNSA. CDR3 length: 16 amino acids. The chain's CDR3 is CASSLDSGGAGDEQYF. CDR3 coding DNA: TGTGCCAGCAGCTTAGATTCGGGGGGAGCCGGCGACGAGCAGTACTTC.

The J gene is TRBJ2-5, the V gene TRBV6-2 or TRBV6-3; 9 bases fit TRBD2. The CDR3 loop spans 15 amino acids. Germline CDR1 reads MNHEY; CDR2 reads SVGEGT. Unmatched junction bases numbered 8, after V lost 2 bases and J lost 7 bases. The CDR3 loop is CASSYSPSGIVTQYF. The CDR3 DNA reads as TGTGCCAGCAGTTACAGTCCTAGCGGGATCGTGACCCAGTACTTC.

The chain joins TRBV14 to TRBJ2-1; 10 positions match TRBD2. The CDR3 is made up of 14 amino acids. Germline V CDR1 and CDR2: SGHDN, FVKESK. V was pared by 8 bases and J by 6 bases, with 7 bases of the junction left unmatched. The CDR3 here is CASFPSGSFNEQFF. As DNA, the CDR3 is TGTGCCAGCTTCCCTAGCGGGAGCTTCAATGAGCAGTTCTTC.

A remark on this clonotype: One end of the junction is discordant with germline, which a read error may explain. The chain uses TRBV3-1 and TRBJ2-5; D is uncertain. Germline CDR1 is LGHDT and CDR2 is YNNKEL (reference sequence). The CDR3 is 12 amino acids. CDR3 in amino acids: CASNQDGVTQYF. In DNA, the CDR3 is TGTGCCAGCAACCAAGATGGGGTGACCCAGTACTTC.

This clonotype was counted ten times or more. The chain employs TRBV15 and TRBJ2-1; D not resolved. The CDR3 extends over 14 amino acids. The V end was cut by 0 bases, the J end by 10 bases, with 13 bases between. Germline V gene data show CDR1 as LNHNV and CDR2 as YYDKDF (reference sequence). In DNA form, the CDR3 reads TGTGCCACCAGCAGAGATTTTAAAGGGAAAGAGCAGTTCTTC. Protein product: CATSRDFKGKEQFF.

This clonotype turned up a few times. The chain combines TRBV5-1 with TRBJ1-1; D not resolved. Trimming pared 4 bases from V and 0 bases from J, leaving 10 bases between. The germline CDR1 and CDR2 sequences are SGHRS and YFSETQ. This CDR3 contains 14 residues. CDR3 in DNA: TGCGCCAGCAGCGCTATTTGGCTGAACACTGAAGCTTTCTTT. Its translation is CASSAIWLNTEAFF. Full variable domain (missing parts from reference TRBV5-1 and TRBJ1-1): KAGVTQTPRYLIKTRGQQVTLSCSPISGHRSVSWYQQTPGQGLQFLFEYFSETQRNKGNFPGRFSGRQFSNSRSEMNVSTLELGDSALYLCASSAIWLNTEAFFGQGTRLTVV.

This chain joins TRBV24-1 and TRBJ2-5; the match to TRBD1 covers 8 bases. The germline gives CDR1 KGHDR, CDR2 SFDVKD. V lost 1 base and J lost 2; bases outside the gene matches: 2. CDR3 length equals 15 residues. CDR3 nucleotides: TGTGCCACCAGTGATTTCAGGGGGCTTCAAGAGACCCAGTACTTC. It yields the protein CATSDFRGLQETQYF.

This clonotype was recorded a few times. This chain connects TRBV5-1 to TRBJ2-5; possibly TRBD2 for D (6 bases). V was trimmed by 6 bases and J by 1 base, leaving 10 bases between them. CDR3 length: 13 amino acids. Germline V gene data show CDR1 as SGHRS and CDR2 as YFSETQ. The chain's CDR3 is CASNSGVQETQYF. CDR3 in DNA: TGCGCCAGCAATTCGGGGGTCCAAGAGACCCAGTACTTC.